The 9 T cell receptor beta chains listed next were all sequenced from one sample in a study of neoadjuvant nivolumab and ipilimumab in lung cancer. Produced via immunoSEQ multiplex PCR; TCRdb's table is partial and in-frame only. The sample carries about 3,800 clones, 88% recorded once. The sequencing here drew on adjacent normal lung tissue, taken after neoadjuvant nivolumab, alone or with ipilimumab, at or shortly before surgery. These receptor sequences come from an adult with non-small cell lung cancer.

CDR3 DNA sequence: TGTGCCAGCAGTGGGGCCTATTACTACGAGCAGTACTTC. Translating gives CASSGAYYYEQYF. The chain has TRBV2 and TRBJ2-7; D is unresolved. With 4 bases removed from V and 3 bases from J, the gap between germline ends came to 10 bases. The CDR3 totals 13 residues. The germline V gene encodes CDR1 SNHLY and CDR2 FYNNEI. The full variable domain, completed using reference TRBV2 and TRBJ2-7, is EPEVTQTPSHQVTQMGQEVILRCVPISNHLYFYWYRQILGQKVEFLVSFYNNEISEKSEIFDDQFSVERPDGSNFTLKIRSTKLEDSAMYFCASSGAYYYEQYFGPGTRLTVT.

The chain links TRBV4-1 to TRBJ1-2; a weak D match, TRBD1 (5 bases). This CDR3 comprises 12 residues. The germline V gene encodes CDR1 MGHRA and CDR2 YSYEKL. V lost 1 base and J 8 bases, leaving 8 bases between the germline ends. The CDR3 reads CASSQVRGGYTF. The CDR3 DNA sequence: TGCGCCAGCAGCCAAGTGAGGGGAGGCTACACCTTC.

This chain joins TRBV5-5 and TRBJ2-7; 11 nucleotides match TRBD2. J was trimmed by 2 bases and V by 4 bases; bases with no gene match: 5. The CDR3 has 15 residues. CDR1 and CDR2 (germline): SGHKS, YYEKEE (reference sequence). CDR3 in amino acids: CASSPGLAETYEQYF. CDR3 DNA sequence: TGTGCCAGCAGCCCGGGACTAGCGGAGACCTACGAGCAGTACTTC. Filled out from reference TRBV5-5 and TRBJ2-7, the complete variable domain reads DAGVTQSPTHLIKTRGQQVTLRCSPISGHKSVSWYQQVLGQGPQFIFQYYEKEERGRGNFPDRFSARQFPNYSSELNVNALLLGDSALYLCASSPGLAETYEQYFGPGTRLTVT.

This clone showed up just once. The genes are TRBV7-3 and TRBJ2-3; D unclear. The V and J ends lost 2 bases and 0 bases respectively, with 9 bases between them. The CDR3 loop spans 15 amino acids. Germline CDR1 and CDR2: SGHTA and FQGTGA. CDR3: CASSLASRSTDTQYF. Here the CDR3 DNA reads TGTGCCAGCAGCTTAGCTAGTCGGAGCACAGATACGCAGTATTTT.

The V gene is TRBV29-1, the J gene TRBJ1-2; perhaps TRBD1 as D (6 bases). CDR3 size: 12 residues. Germline lookup yields CDR1 SQVTM and CDR2 ANQGSEA. V lost 5 bases, J lost 6 bases, and 13 bases lay in between. CDR3 DNA sequence: TGCAGCGTTCTAATGGGGGACAATGGCTACACCTTC. Translated, it gives CSVLMGDNGYTF.

The CDR3 loop is CSVTGLYGYTF. For the CDR3, the DNA is TGCAGCGTCACTGGCCTCTATGGCTACACCTTC. The V and J genes are TRBV29-1 and TRBJ1-2; D remains ambiguous. In germline, CDR1 is SQVTM, CDR2 ANQGSEA. This CDR3 is built from 11 residues. Trimming removed 6 bases from V and 4 bases from J, with 9 bases in between.

V and J are TRBV27 and TRBJ2-1; D might be TRBD1 or TRBD2, each matching 5 bases. The germline V gene has CDR1 MNHEY and CDR2 SMNVEV (reference sequence). V was pared by 5 bases and J by 0 bases, with 17 bases between. The CDR3 spans 17 residues. The CDR3 DNA reads as TGTGCCAGCAGTCCCACCACCGTGGGACGCTCCTACAATGAGCAGTTCTTC. Protein sequence: CASSPTTVGRSYNEQFF.

The rearrangement uses TRBV5-1 and TRBJ1-1, with unresolved D. Trimming removed 4 bases at V and 2 bases at J, with 9 bases between. Germline lookup yields CDR1 SGHRS and CDR2 YFSETQ. The CDR3 is made up of 13 amino acids. This chain's CDR3 is CASSLDYNTEAFF. The DNA of the CDR3 is TGCGCCAGCAGCCTGGACTATAACACTGAAGCTTTCTTT.

The sample holds one count of this clone. The J gene is TRBJ1-5, the V gene TRBV5-1, with no clear D. This CDR3 is 13 amino acids long. Per germline, CDR1 SGHRS and CDR2 YFSETQ. V was cut by 0 bases and J by 0 bases, with 1 base left in between. CDR3 protein: CASSLASNQPQHF. The CDR3 nucleotides read TGCGCCAGCAGCTTGGCTAGCAATCAGCCCCAGCATTTT.